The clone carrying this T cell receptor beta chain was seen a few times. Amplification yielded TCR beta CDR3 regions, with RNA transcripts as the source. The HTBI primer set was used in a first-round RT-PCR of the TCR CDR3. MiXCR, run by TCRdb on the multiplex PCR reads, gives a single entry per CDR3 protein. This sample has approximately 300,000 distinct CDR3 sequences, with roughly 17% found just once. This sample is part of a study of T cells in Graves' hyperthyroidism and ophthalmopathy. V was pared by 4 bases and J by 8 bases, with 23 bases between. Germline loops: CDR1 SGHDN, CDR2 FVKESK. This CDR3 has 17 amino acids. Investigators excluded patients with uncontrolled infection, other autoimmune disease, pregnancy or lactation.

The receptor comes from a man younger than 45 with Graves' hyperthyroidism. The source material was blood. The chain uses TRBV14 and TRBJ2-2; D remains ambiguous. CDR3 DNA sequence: TGTGCCAGCAGCCCTCCCGCACACTCTTCTTACGCGGGGGAGCTGTTTTTT. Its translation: CASSPPAHSSYAGELFF.